The 23 T cell receptor beta chains presented below share a single source sample, sequenced in a study of blood T cell repertoires in COVID-19. Using immunoSEQ multiplex PCR, the repertoire was profiled, and TCRdb retains in-frame clones only, with some absent. The repertoire holds under 300,000 clones, with approximately 80% as singletons. Sequenced: peripheral blood. These TCRs come from a woman of 80 years or more with active or convalescent COVID-19.

The chain employs TRBV19 and TRBJ1-1; a weak D match, TRBD1 (6 bases). Trimming took 8 bases from V and 3 from J, leaving 16 bases between them. CDR1 and CDR2 from the germline V gene are LNHDA and SQIVND (reference sequence). The CDR3 extends over 14 amino acids. This CDR3 is CASSRTGLDTEAFF. DNA of the CDR3: TGTGCCAGTTCAAGAACAGGGCTAGACACTGAAGCTTTCTTT.

This chain joins TRBV6-1 and TRBJ1-2; no clear D. Germline assignment: CDR1 MNHNS and CDR2 SASEGT. Deletions cut 3 bases from V and 1 base from J, with 6 bases between. The CDR3 sequence is 13 residues long. For the CDR3, the DNA is TGTGCCAGCAGTGAGAGAGTTAACTATGGCTACACCTTC. Amino acids: CASSERVNYGYTF.

This clone has just a few counts. The CDR3 sequence is CASSLSGHRTDTQYF. The CDR3 DNA reads as TGCGCCAGCAGCCTATCGGGACACCGCACAGATACGCAGTATTTT. The J gene is TRBJ2-3, the V gene TRBV5-1; D perhaps matches TRBD1 (6 bases). CDR1 is SGHRS, CDR2 YFSETQ, per germline. Trimming took off 4 bases at V and 1 base at J, with 13 bases between the two ends. The CDR3 has 15 amino acids.

This clone was counted between two and nine times. The chain recombines TRBV5-6 with TRBJ1-2; D may be TRBD1 (5 bases). This CDR3 is built from 13 residues. V lost 0 bases and J lost 5, with 8 bases in between. Germline assignment: CDR1 SGHDT and CDR2 YYEEEE. Here the CDR3 DNA reads TGTGCCAGCAGCTTGGGACAGCCTTATGGCTACACCTTC. Amino acid sequence: CASSLGQPYGYTF. Full variable domain (remainder filled in from reference TRBV5-6 and TRBJ1-2): DAGVTQSPTHLIKTRGQQVTLRCSPKSGHDTVSWYQQALGQGPQFIFQYYEEEERQRGNFPDRFSGHQFPNYSSELNVNALLLGDSALYLCASSLGQPYGYTFGSGTRLTVV.

V and J are TRBV18 and TRBJ1-1; 7 bases line up with TRBD1. The CDR3 is 15 residues long. CDR1 and CDR2 (germline): KGHSH, LQKENI. The V segment lost 4 bases and the J segment 5 bases; nucleotides outside the gene matches: 10. CDR3 nucleotides: TGTGCCAGCTCACAAGCAGGGGGTATCGGAACTGAAGCTTTCTTT. Its protein product is CASSQAGGIGTEAFF.

The V and J genes are TRBV6-5 and TRBJ2-3, with D uncertain. The CDR3 is 14 amino acids. The V end was cut by 5 bases, the J end by 2 bases, with 11 bases between. Germline loops: CDR1 MNHEY, CDR2 SVGAGI. The CDR3 DNA reads TGTGCCAGCAGTCGGGTCCCATACACAGATACGCAGTATTTT. Translating gives CASSRVPYTDTQYF.

The chain links TRBV11-3 to TRBJ2-1; 9 bases fit TRBD1. The germline gives CDR1 SGHNT, CDR2 YENEEA. This CDR3 contains 16 residues. The J segment lost 10 bases and the V segment lost 1 base, leaving 11 bases of the junction unmatched. In DNA, the CDR3 is TGTGCCAGCAGCTTAGGCCGGGACAGGGCCATGAGGGAGCAGTTCTTC. Amino acid sequence: CASSLGRDRAMREQFF.

The chain links TRBV5-1 to TRBJ2-7; D gene uncertain. The V and J ends lost 0 bases and 3 bases respectively, with 10 bases between them. The germline CDR1 and CDR2 sequences are SGHRS and YFSETQ. The CDR3 runs 14 residues. CDR3 sequence (DNA): TGCGCCAGCAGCTTGGAGAGTTTTCGCTACGAGCAGTACTTC. As protein: CASSLESFRYEQYF.

The V call is TRBV19, the J call TRBJ1-2, with D possibly TRBD1 on 5 matching bases. V shed 1 base and J shed 5 bases, with 14 bases lying between them. Looked up from germline, CDR1 is LNHDA and CDR2 is SQIVND (reference sequence). The CDR3 is 15 amino acids. The CDR3 reads CASSIAGFTLYGYTF. In DNA form, the CDR3 reads TGTGCCAGTAGTATAGCAGGGTTTACCCTATATGGCTACACCTTC.

This chain uses TRBV11-1 with TRBJ2-7, with 9 nucleotides matching TRBD1. V was clipped by 4 bases and J by 3 bases; unmatched bases: 7. The germline V gene encodes CDR1 SGHAT and CDR2 FQDESV (reference sequence). This CDR3 contains 15 residues. CDR3 sequence reads: CASSSRDREHYEQYF. For the CDR3, the DNA is TGTGCCAGCAGCTCTCGGGACAGGGAACACTACGAGCAGTACTTC.

The V gene is TRBV28, the J gene TRBJ1-2; 9 positions agree with TRBD1. CDR1 is MDHEN and CDR2 is SYDVKM in the germline V gene. The CDR3 loop spans 18 amino acids. The ends lost 6 bases at V and 0 bases at J; junction bases unmatched: 14. The CDR3 coding sequence is TGTGCCAGCAGAAACCCACATGGACAGGGGCGCGCTAACTATGGCTACACCTTC. Translated, it gives CASRNPHGQGRANYGYTF.

This rearrangement joins TRBV5-5 to TRBJ2-1; TRBD2 agrees at 10 bases. The junction had 8 bases not matched to a gene; V was cut back by 4 bases and J by 4 bases. CDR3 size: 16 residues. Per germline, CDR1 SGHKS and CDR2 YYEKEE (reference sequence). The CDR3 nucleotides are TGTGCCAGCAGCCGGGGGCTAGCGGGGGCTTACAATGAGCAGTTCTTC. This codes for CASSRGLAGAYNEQFF.

This clone has a handful of counts. The chain joins TRBV7-9 to TRBJ1-1; D is ambiguous. V lost 10 bases and J 1 base, leaving 10 bases between the germline ends. Germline assignment: CDR1 SEHNR and CDR2 FQNEAQ (reference sequence). This CDR3 is built from 12 residues. CDR3 region: CATPSGNTEAFF. The CDR3 coding sequence is TGTGCCACCCCCTCCGGGAACACTGAAGCTTTCTTT.

This clone was picked up a small number of times. The chain recombines TRBV11-2 with TRBJ1-6; D remains unclear. V shed 1 base and J shed 0 bases, with 16 bases lying between them. In germline, CDR1 is SGHAT, CDR2 FQNNGV. This CDR3 is built from 19 residues. DNA of the CDR3: TGTGCCAGCAGCTTAGTACGCCTGGGCACTTCCTCCTATAATTCACCCCTCCACTTT. Translated, it gives CASSLVRLGTSSYNSPLHF.

The CDR3 loop reads CASRPGHFANTGELFF. In nucleotides, the CDR3 is TGTGCCAGCAGACCCGGACATTTCGCGAACACCGGGGAGCTGTTTTTT. V gene TRBV7-9 combines with J gene TRBJ2-2; a weak D match, TRBD1 (5 bases). There are 16 residues in the CDR3. V lost 6 bases, J lost 0 bases, and 14 bases lay in between. Germline V gene lookup returns CDR1 SEHNR and CDR2 FQNEAQ (reference sequence).

The chain couples TRBV6-1 to TRBJ2-7; D is perhaps TRBD2 (6 bases). The V gene's germline CDR1 is MNHNS and CDR2 SASEGT. The CDR3 covers 14 residues. V lost 2 bases and J lost 5, with 13 bases in between. The CDR3 loop reads CASSERDSPDEQYF. In DNA, the CDR3 is TGTGCCAGCAGTGAAAGGGACTCCCCGGACGAGCAGTACTTC.

The chain carries TRBV7-9 and TRBJ2-3, with D possibly matching TRBD1 (6 bases). Trimming stripped 5 bases from V and 4 bases from J, with 13 bases between. Germline values: CDR1 SEHNR, CDR2 FQNEAQ (reference sequence). CDR3 length equals 14 residues. Written as DNA, the CDR3 is TGTGCCAGCAGCCGACCGGACAGCTCAGATACGCAGTATTTT. This gives the protein CASSRPDSSDTQYF.

A single count supports this clone. CDR3 protein: CATSLRGNTEAFF. In DNA form, the CDR3 reads TGTGCCACCAGCCTCAGGGGCAACACTGAAGCTTTCTTT. This sequence joins TRBV15 and TRBJ1-1, with D possibly matching TRBD1 (6 bases). Germline CDR1 LNHNV, CDR2 YYDKDF (reference sequence). This CDR3 has 13 amino acids. Deletions cut 5 bases from V and 2 bases from J, with 9 bases between.

The chain joins TRBV5-1 to TRBJ2-1; TRBD1 matches 8 bases. Germline CDR1 and CDR2: SGHRS and YFSETQ. Losses at the gene ends were 4 bases for V and 8 bases for J; bases not matched to a gene: 5. This CDR3 has 13 residues. CDR3 bases: TGCGCCAGCAGCCGACAGGGGTATGATGAGCAGTTCTTC. It yields the protein CASSRQGYDEQFF.

This chain joins TRBV15 and TRBJ1-1; D may be TRBD1 (6 bases). V was pared by 2 bases and J by 4 bases, with 11 bases between. Per the germline V gene, CDR1 is LNHNV and CDR2 is YYDKDF (reference sequence). The CDR3 covers 14 residues. This chain's CDR3 is CATSRQGIGTEAFF. CDR3 nucleotide sequence: TGTGCCACCAGCAGACAGGGGATAGGCACTGAAGCTTTCTTT. Complete variable domain (other parts from reference TRBV15 and TRBJ1-1): DAMVIQNPRYQVTQFGKPVTLSCSQTLNHNVMYWYQQKSSQAPKLLFHYYDKDFNNEADTPDNFQSRRPNTSFCFLDIRSPGLGDTAMYLCATSRQGIGTEAFFGQGTRLTVV.

The chain uses TRBV9 and TRBJ1-4; TRBD1 matches at 9 bases. CDR3 length equals 14 residues. V gave up 3 bases and J gave up 7 bases; unmatched junction bases: 4. Germline V gene lookup returns CDR1 SGDLS and CDR2 YYNGEE. The CDR3 reads CASSEDRGAEKLFF. CDR3 in DNA: TGTGCCAGCAGCGAGGACAGGGGTGCTGAAAAACTGTTTTTT.

The chain carries TRBV2 and TRBJ2-1, with TRBD1 matching 8 bases. The germline gives CDR1 SNHLY, CDR2 FYNNEI. The CDR3 loop spans 15 amino acids. J was trimmed by 4 bases and V by 4 bases; bases with no gene match: 6. The CDR3 region is CASSGGQGPYNEQFF. The CDR3 DNA sequence: TGTGCCAGCAGTGGTGGACAGGGCCCATACAATGAGCAGTTCTTC.

The rearrangement joins TRBV27 to TRBJ1-1; TRBD1 is a possible D gene (6 bases). CDR1 is MNHEY, CDR2 SMNVEV, per germline (reference sequence). V dropped 7 bases and J dropped 8 bases, with 17 bases sitting between them. This CDR3 spans 13 amino acids. The CDR3 DNA follows: TGTGCCAGCACCCAACGTAGGGGGTCCGAAGCTTTCTTT. It yields the protein CASTQRRGSEAFF.